This T cell receptor (beta chain) came from a study of blood T cells in healthy people across ages. General observations from the study: There were more naive CD4+ cells and higher diversity in long-lived donors than in aged donors.

Primed by a sample-barcoded 5' primer and a J-beta primer mix, a second PCR proceeded for about 7 to 11 cycles. Each sample yielded at least 3 million CDR3-containing paired-end reads. TCRdb itself ran the 5' RACE reads through MiXCR, one entry per CDR3 protein. The repertoire consists of under 1 million distinct CDR3 sequences, with 40% to 50% occurring once and the leading ten covering around 21%. This clonotype was recorded at least ten times. Its specificity is not known. The germline CDR1 and CDR2 sequences are SGHTA and FQGNSA. V shed 4 bases and J 1 base; nucleotides not matched to a gene: 3. This CDR3 is built from 16 residues.

Material: blood. The sequence derives from a man in his sixties in good health. The chain is built from TRBV7-2 and TRBJ2-5; the match to TRBD2 covers 13 bases. CDR3: CASSSRLAGGQETQYF. CDR3 bases: TGTGCCAGCAGCTCTAGACTAGCGGGGGGCCAAGAGACCCAGTACTTC. Filled out from reference TRBV7-2 and TRBJ2-5, the complete variable domain reads GAGVSQSPSNKVTEKGKDVELRCDPISGHTALYWYRQSLGQGLEFLIYFQGNSAPDKSGLPSDRFSAERTGGSVSTLTIQRTQQEDSAVYLCASSSRLAGGQETQYFGPGTRLLVL.